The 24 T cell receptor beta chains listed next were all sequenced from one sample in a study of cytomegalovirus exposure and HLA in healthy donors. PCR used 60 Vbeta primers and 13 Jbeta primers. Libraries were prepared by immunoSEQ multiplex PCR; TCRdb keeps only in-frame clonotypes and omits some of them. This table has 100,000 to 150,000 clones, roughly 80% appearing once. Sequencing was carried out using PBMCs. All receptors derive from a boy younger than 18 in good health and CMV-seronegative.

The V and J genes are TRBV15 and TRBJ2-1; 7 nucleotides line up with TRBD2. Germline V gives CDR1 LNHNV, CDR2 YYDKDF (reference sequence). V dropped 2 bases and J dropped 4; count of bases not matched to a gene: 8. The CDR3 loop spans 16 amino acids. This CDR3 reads CATSRPLSGRYNEQFF. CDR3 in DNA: TGTGCCACCAGCAGACCCCTTAGCGGGCGTTACAATGAGCAGTTCTTC. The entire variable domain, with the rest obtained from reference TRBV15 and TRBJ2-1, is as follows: DAMVIQNPRYQVTQFGKPVTLSCSQTLNHNVMYWYQQKSSQAPKLLFHYYDKDFNNEADTPDNFQSRRPNTSFCFLDIRSPGLGDTAMYLCATSRPLSGRYNEQFFGPGTRLTVL.

The CDR3 bases are TGCGCCAGCAGCTTGAGACAGAGCTCCTACAATGAGCAGTTCTTC. This gives the protein CASSLRQSSYNEQFF. This sequence joins TRBV5-1 and TRBJ2-1; D might be TRBD1 (5 bases). The germline V gene encodes CDR1 SGHRS and CDR2 YFSETQ. Trimming removed 1 base at V and 0 bases at J, with 8 bases between. This CDR3 contains 15 residues. The whole variable domain, remainder taken from reference TRBV5-1 and TRBJ2-1, is KAGVTQTPRYLIKTRGQQVTLSCSPISGHRSVSWYQQTPGQGLQFLFEYFSETQRNKGNFPGRFSGRQFSNSRSEMNVSTLELGDSALYLCASSLRQSSYNEQFFGPGTRLTVL.

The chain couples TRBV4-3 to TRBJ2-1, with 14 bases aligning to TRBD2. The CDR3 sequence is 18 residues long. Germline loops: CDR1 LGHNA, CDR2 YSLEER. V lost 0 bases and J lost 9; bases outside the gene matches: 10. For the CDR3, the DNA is TGCGCCAGCAGCCAAGACCGCCCGACTAGCGGGAGGGTTGGTGAGCAGTTCTTC. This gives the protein CASSQDRPTSGRVGEQFF.

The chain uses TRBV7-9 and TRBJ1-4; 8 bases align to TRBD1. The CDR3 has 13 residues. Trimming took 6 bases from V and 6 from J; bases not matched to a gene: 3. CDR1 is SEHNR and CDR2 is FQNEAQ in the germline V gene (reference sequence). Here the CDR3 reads CASRSTGDEKLFF. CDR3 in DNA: TGTGCCAGCAGGTCGACAGGGGATGAAAAACTGTTTTTT. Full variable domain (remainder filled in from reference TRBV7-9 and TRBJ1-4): DTGVSQNPRHKITKRGQNVTFRCDPISEHNRLYWYRQTLGQGPEFLTYFQNEAQLEKSRLLSDRFSAERPKGSFSTLEIQRTEQGDSAMYLCASRSTGDEKLFFGSGTQLSVL.

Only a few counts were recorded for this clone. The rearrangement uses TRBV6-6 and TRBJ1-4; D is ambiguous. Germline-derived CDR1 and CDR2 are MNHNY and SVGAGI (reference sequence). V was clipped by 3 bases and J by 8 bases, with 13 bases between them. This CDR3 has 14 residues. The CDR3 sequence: CASSYEGTEEKLFF. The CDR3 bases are TGTGCCAGCAGTTATGAGGGTACTGAAGAAAAACTGTTTTTT.

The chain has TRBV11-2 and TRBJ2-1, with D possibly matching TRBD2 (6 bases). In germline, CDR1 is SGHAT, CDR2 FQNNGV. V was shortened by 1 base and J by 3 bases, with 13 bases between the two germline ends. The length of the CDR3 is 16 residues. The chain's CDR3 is CASSLGGLDLYNEQFF. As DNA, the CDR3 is TGTGCCAGCAGCTTAGGGGGACTGGATCTCTACAATGAGCAGTTCTTC. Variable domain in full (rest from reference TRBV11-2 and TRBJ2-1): EAGVAQSPRYKIIEKRQSVAFWCNPISGHATLYWYQQILGQGPKLLIQFQNNGVVDDSQLPKDRFSAERLKGVDSTLKIQPAKLEDSAVYLCASSLGGLDLYNEQFFGPGTRLTVL.

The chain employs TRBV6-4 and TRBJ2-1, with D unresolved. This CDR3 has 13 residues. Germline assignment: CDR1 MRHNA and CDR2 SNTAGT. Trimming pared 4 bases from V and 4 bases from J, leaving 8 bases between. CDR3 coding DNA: TGTGCCAGCAGTGCCACGGAGTACAATGAGCAGTTCTTC. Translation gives CASSATEYNEQFF.

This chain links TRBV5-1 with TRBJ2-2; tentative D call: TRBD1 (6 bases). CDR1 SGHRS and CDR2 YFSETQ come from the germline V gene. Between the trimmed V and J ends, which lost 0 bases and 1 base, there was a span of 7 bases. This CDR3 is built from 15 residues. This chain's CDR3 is CASSLEGENTGELFF. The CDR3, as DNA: TGCGCCAGCAGCTTGGAGGGGGAGAACACCGGGGAGCTGTTTTTT.

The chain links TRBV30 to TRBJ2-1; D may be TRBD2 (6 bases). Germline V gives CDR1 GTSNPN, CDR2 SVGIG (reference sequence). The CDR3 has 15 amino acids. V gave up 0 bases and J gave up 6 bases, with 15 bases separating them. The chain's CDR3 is CAWSVGGSSANEQFF. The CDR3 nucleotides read TGTGCCTGGAGTGTTGGAGGGTCTTCGGCCAATGAGCAGTTCTTC.

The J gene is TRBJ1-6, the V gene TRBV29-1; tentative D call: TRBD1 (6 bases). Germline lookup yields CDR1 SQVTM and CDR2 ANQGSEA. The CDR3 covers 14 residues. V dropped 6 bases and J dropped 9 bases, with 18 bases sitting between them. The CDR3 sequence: CSVTEGGYGSPLHF. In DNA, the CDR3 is TGCAGCGTCACTGAGGGGGGGTATGGTTCACCCCTCCACTTT.

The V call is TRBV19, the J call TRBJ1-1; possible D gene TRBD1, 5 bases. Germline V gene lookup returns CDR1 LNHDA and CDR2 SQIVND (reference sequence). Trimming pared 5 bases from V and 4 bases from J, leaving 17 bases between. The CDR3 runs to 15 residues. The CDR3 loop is CASSLPMQGATEAFF. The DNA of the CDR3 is TGTGCCAGTAGTCTCCCCATGCAGGGCGCCACTGAAGCTTTCTTT.

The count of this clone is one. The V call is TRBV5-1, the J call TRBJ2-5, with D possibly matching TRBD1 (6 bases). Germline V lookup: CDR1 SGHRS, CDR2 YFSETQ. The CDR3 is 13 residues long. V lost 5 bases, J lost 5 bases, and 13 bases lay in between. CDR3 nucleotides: TGCGCCAGCAGGCTGGGGGCGCGGGAGACCCAGTACTTC. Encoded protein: CASRLGARETQYF.

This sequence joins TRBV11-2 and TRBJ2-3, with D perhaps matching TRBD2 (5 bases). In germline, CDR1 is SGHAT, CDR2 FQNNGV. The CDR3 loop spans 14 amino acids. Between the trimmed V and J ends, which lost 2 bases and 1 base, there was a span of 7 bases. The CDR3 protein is CASSLNSGTDTQYF. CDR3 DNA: TGTGCCAGCAGCTTAAATAGCGGCACAGATACGCAGTATTTT.

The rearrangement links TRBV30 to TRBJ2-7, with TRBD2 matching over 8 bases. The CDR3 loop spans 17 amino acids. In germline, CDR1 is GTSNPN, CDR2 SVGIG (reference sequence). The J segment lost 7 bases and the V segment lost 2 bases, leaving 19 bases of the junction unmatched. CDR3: CAWSHYFGAGGRNEQYF. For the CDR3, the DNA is TGTGCCTGGAGTCACTACTTTGGGGCGGGAGGTCGTAATGAGCAGTACTTC.

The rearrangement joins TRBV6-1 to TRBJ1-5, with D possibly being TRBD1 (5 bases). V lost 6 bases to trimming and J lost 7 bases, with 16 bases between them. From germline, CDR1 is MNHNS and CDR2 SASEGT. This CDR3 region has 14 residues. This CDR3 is CASSLGAVRQPQHF. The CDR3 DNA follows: TGTGCCAGCAGCCTTGGGGCAGTGAGGCAGCCCCAGCATTTT.

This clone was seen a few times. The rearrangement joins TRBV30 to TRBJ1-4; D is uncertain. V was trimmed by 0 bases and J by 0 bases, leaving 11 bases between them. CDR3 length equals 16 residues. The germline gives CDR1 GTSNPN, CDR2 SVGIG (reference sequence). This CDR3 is CAWSVAAGSTNEKLFF. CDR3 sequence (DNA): TGTGCCTGGAGTGTAGCCGCAGGCTCAACTAATGAAAAACTGTTTTTT. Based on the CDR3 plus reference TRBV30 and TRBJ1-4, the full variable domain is SQTIHQWPATLVQPVGSPLSLECTVEGTSNPNLYWYRQAAGRGLQLLFYSVGIGQISSEVPQNLSASRPQDRQFILSSKKLLLSDSGFYLCAWSVAAGSTNEKLFFGSGTQLSVL.

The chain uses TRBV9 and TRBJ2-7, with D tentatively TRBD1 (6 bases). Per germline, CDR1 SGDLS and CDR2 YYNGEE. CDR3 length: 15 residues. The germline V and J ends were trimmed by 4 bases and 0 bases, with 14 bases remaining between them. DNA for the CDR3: TGTGCCAGCAGCCCCCGACAGGAAAACTCCTACGAGCAGTACTTC. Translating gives CASSPRQENSYEQYF. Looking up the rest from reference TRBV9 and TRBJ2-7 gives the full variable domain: DSGVTQTPKHLITATGQRVTLRCSPRSGDLSVYWYQQSLDQGLQFLIQYYNGEERAKGNILERFSAQQFPDLHSELNLSSLELGDSALYFCASSPRQENSYEQYFGPGTRLTVT.

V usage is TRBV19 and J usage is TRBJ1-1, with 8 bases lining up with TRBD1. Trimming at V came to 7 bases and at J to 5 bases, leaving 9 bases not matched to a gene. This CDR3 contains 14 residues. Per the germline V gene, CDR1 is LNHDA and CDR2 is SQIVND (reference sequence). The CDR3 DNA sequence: TGTGCCAGTATGAGGAGGACAGGGCGGACTGAAGCTTTCTTT. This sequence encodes CASMRRTGRTEAFF.

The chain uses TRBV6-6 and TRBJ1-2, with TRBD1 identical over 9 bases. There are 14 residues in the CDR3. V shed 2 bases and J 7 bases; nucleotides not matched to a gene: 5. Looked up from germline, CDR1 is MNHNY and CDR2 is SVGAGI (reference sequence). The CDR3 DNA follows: TGTGCCAGCAGTTACGGAGGGACAGGGTTTGGCTACACCTTC. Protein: CASSYGGTGFGYTF.

In DNA, the CDR3 is TGTGCCAGCTCCCCCGGACAGGATACGGAGACCCAGTACTTC. Translating it yields CASSPGQDTETQYF. This chain connects TRBV18 to TRBJ2-5; 7 bases are shared with TRBD1. CDR3 size: 14 residues. After removal of 6 bases from V and 5 bases from J, the junction contained 9 bases not matched to a gene. Germline loops: CDR1 KGHSH, CDR2 LQKENI.

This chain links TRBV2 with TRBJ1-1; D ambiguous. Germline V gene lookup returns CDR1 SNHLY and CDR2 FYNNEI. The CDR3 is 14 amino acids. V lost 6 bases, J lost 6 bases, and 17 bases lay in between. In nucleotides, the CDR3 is TGTGCCAGCAGCCGCGGGCGCGGAAAGCCTGAAGCTTTCTTT. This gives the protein CASSRGRGKPEAFF.

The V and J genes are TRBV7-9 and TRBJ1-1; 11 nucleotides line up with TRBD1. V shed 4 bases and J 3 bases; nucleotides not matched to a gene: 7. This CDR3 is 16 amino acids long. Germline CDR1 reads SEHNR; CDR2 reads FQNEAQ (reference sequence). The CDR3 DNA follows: TGTGCCAGCAGCTGGGACAGGGGGGCAACGGACACTGAAGCTTTCTTT. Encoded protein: CASSWDRGATDTEAFF.

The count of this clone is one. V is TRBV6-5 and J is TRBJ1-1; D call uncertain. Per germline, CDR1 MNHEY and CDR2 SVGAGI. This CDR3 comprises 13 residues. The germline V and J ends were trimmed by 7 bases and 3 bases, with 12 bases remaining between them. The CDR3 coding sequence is TGTGCCAGCACACGGCTGCGGGACACTGAAGCTTTCTTT. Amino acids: CASTRLRDTEAFF.

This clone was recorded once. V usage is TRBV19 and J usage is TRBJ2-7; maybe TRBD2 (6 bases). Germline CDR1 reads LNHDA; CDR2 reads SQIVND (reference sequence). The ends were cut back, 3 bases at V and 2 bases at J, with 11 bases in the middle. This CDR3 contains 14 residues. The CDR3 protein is CASSMGLGPYEQYF. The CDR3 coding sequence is TGTGCCAGTAGTATGGGACTGGGACCCTACGAGCAGTACTTC.